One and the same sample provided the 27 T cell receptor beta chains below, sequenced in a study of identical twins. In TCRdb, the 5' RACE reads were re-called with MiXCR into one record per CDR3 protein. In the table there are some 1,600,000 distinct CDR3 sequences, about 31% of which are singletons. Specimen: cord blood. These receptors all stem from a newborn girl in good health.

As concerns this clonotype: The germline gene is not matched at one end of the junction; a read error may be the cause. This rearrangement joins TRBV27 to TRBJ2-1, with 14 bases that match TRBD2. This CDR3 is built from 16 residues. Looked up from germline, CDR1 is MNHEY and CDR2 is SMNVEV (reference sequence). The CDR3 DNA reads TGTGCCGGCAGTACCGGACTAGCGGGGGGAAACAATGAGCAGTTCTTC. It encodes CAGSTGLAGGNNEQFF.

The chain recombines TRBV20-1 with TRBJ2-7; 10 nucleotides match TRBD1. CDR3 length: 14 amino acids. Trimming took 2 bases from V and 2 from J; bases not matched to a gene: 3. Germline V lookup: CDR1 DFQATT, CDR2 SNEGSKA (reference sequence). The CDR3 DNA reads TGCAGTGCTAGACGAGGGACAGGGGCCTACGAGCAGTACTTC. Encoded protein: CSARRGTGAYEQYF.

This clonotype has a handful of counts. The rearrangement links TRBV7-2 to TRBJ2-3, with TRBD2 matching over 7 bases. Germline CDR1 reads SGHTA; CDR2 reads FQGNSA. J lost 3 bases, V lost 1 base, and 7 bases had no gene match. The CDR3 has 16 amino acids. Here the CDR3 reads CASSLGVSGWTDTQYF. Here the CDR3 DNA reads TGTGCCAGCAGCTTAGGAGTTAGCGGGTGGACAGATACGCAGTATTTT.

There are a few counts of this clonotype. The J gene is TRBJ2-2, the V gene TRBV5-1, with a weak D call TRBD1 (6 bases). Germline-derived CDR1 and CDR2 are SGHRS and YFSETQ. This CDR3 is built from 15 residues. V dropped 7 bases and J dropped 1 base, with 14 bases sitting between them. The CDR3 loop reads CASCPLGQNTGELFF. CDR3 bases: TGCGCCAGCTGTCCCCTGGGACAGAACACCGGGGAGCTGTTTTTT.

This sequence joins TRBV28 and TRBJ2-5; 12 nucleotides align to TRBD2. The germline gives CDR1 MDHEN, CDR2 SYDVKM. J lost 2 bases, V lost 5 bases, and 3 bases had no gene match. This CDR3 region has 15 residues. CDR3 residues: CASSILAGGQETQYF. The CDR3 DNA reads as TGTGCCAGCAGTATACTAGCGGGAGGACAAGAGACCCAGTACTTC.

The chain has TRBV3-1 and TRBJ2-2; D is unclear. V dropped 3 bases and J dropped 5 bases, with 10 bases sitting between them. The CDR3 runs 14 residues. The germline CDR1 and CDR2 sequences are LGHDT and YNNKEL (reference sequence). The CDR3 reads CASSQPLDTGELFF. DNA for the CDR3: TGTGCCAGCAGCCAGCCTCTAGATACCGGGGAGCTGTTTTTT.

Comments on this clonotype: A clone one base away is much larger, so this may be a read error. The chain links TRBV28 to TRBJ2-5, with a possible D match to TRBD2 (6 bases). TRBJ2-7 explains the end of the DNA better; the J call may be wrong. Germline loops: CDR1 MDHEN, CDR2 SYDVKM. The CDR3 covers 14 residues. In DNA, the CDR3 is TGTGCCAGCAGCCCTAGCGAGAGTTGGGACGAGCAGTACTTC. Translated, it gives CASSPSESWDEQYF.

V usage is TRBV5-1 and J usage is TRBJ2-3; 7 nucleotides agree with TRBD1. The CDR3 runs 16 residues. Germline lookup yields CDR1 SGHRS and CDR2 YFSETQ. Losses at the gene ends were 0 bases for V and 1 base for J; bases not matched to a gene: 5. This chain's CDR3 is CASSLAQGGRTDTQYF. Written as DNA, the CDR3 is TGCGCCAGCAGCTTGGCCCAAGGGGGCCGCACAGATACGCAGTATTTT. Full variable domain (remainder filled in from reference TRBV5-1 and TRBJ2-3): KAGVTQTPRYLIKTRGQQVTLSCSPISGHRSVSWYQQTPGQGLQFLFEYFSETQRNKGNFPGRFSGRQFSNSRSEMNVSTLELGDSALYLCASSLAQGGRTDTQYFGPGTRLTVL.

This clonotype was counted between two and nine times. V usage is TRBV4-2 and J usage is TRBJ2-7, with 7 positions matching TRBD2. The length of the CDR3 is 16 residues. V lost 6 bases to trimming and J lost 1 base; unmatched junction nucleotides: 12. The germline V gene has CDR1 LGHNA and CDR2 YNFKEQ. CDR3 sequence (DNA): TGTGCCAGCAGTCAGACCGGGACTACCCGATCCTACGAGCAGTACTTC. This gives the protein CASSQTGTTRSYEQYF.

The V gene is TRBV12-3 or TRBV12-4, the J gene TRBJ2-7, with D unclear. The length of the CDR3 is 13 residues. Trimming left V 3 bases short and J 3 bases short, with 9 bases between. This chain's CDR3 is CASSLLQNYEQYF. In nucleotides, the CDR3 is TGTGCCAGCAGTTTGTTACAGAACTACGAGCAGTACTTC.

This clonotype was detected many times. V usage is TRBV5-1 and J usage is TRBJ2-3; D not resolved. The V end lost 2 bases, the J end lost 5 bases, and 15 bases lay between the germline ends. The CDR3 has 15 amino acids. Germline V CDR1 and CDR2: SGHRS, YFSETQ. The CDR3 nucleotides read TGCGCCAGCAGCTTTTCCGACCTAGTTAGAGATACGCAGTATTTT. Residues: CASSFSDLVRDTQYF.

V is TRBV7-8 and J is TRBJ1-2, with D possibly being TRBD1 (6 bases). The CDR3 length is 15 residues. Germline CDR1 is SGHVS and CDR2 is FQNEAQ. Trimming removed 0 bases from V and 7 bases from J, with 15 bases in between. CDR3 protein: CASSLARGRGSGYTF. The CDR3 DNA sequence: TGTGCCAGCAGCTTAGCACGGGGCAGGGGATCTGGCTACACCTTC.

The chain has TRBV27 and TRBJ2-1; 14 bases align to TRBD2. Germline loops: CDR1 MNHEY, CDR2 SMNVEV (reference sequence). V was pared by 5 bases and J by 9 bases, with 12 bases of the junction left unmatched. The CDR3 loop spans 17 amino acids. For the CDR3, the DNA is TGTGCCAGCAGTCATAGACTAGCGGGGGGGCGGGGCAGTGAGCAGTTCTTC. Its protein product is CASSHRLAGGRGSEQFF.

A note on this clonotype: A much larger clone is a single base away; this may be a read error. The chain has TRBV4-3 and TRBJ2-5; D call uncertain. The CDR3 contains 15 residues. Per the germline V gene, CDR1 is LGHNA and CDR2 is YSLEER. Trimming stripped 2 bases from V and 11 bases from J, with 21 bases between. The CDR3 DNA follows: TGCGCCAGCAGCCAAAACAACTTCCGTTACAATGAGCAGTACTTC. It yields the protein CASSQNNFRYNEQYF.

The CDR3, as DNA: TGTGCCAGCAGTCGACGCCGGACTGGCGGGGATGAGCAGTTCTTC. This sequence encodes CASSRRRTGGDEQFF. The chain uses TRBV12-3 or TRBV12-4 and TRBJ2-1; a weak D match, TRBD2 (6 bases). V shed 5 bases and J shed 8 bases, with 19 bases lying between them. The CDR3 is 15 residues long.

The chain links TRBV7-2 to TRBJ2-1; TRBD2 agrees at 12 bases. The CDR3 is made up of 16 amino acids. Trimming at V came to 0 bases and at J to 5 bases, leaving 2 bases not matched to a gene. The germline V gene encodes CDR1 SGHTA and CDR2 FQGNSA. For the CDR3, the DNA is TGTGCCAGCAGCTTAGCGGGACTAGCGGGTCACAATGAGCAGTTCTTC. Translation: CASSLAGLAGHNEQFF. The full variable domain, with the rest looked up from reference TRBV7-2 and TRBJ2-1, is GAGVSQSPSNKVTEKGKDVELRCDPISGHTALYWYRQSLGQGLEFLIYFQGNSAPDKSGLPSDRFSAERTGGSVSTLTIQRTQQEDSAVYLCASSLAGLAGHNEQFFGPGTRLTVL.

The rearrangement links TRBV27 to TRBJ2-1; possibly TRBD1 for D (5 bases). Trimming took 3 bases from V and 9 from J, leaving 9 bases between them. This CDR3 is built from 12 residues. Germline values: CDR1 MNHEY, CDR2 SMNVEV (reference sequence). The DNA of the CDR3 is TGTGCCAGCAGTTTTGGCAGGGCTGAGCAGTTCTTC. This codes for CASSFGRAEQFF.

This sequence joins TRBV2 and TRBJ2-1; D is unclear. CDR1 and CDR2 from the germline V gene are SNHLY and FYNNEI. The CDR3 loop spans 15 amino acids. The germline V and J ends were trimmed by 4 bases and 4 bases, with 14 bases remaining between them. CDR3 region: CASSVREPAYNEQFF. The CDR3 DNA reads TGTGCCAGCAGTGTACGTGAGCCAGCGTACAATGAGCAGTTCTTC.

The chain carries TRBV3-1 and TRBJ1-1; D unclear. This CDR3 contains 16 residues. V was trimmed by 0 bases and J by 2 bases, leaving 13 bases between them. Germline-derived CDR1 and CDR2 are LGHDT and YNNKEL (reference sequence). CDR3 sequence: CASSQDLRVLNTEAFF. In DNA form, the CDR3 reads TGTGCCAGCAGCCAAGATCTTCGGGTCCTTAACACTGAAGCTTTCTTT. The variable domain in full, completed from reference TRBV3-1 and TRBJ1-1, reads DTAVSQTPKYLVTQMGNDKSIKCEQNLGHDTMYWYKQDSKKFLKIMFSYNNKELIINETVPNRFSPKSPDKAHLNLHINSLELGDSAVYFCASSQDLRVLNTEAFFGQGTRLTVV.

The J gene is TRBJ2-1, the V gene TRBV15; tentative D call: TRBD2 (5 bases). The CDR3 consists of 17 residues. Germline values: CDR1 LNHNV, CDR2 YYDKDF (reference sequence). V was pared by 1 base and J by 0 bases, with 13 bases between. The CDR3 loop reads CATSRGFGESSYNEQFF. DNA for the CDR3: TGTGCCACCAGCAGAGGGTTCGGGGAAAGCTCCTACAATGAGCAGTTCTTC.

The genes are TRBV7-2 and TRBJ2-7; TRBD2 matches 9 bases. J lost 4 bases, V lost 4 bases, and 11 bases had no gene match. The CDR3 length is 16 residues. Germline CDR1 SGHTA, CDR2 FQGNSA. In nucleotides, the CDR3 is TGTGCCAGCAGCTCCGGGAGCGGGGGGCTTCGATACGAGCAGTACTTC. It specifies CASSSGSGGLRYEQYF.

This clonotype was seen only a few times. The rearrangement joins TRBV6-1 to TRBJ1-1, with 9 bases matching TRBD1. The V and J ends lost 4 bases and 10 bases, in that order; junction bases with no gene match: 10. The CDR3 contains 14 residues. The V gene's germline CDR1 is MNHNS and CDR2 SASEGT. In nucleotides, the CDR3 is TGTGCCAGCAGTGGGGGGACAGGGATAGTTGGAGCTTTCTTT. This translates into CASSGGTGIVGAFF.

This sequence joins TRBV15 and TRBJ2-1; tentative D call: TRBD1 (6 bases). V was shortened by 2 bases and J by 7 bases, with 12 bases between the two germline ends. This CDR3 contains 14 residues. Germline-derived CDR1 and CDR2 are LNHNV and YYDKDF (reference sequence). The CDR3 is CATSRYRDPNEQFF. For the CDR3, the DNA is TGTGCCACCAGCAGATACAGGGACCCTAATGAGCAGTTCTTC.

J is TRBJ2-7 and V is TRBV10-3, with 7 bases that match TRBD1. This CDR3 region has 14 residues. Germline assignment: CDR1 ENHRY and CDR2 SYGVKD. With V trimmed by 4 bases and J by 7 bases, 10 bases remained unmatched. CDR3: CAISARQGYNEQYF. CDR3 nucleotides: TGTGCCATCAGTGCCCGACAGGGCTACAATGAGCAGTACTTC.

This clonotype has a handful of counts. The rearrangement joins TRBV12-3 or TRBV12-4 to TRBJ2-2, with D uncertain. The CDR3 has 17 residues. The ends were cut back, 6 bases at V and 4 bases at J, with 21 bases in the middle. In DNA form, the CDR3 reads TGTGCCAGCAGCCGTCAACCCCCTCGGCTTCGCACCGGGGAGCTGTTTTTT. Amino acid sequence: CASSRQPPRLRTGELFF.

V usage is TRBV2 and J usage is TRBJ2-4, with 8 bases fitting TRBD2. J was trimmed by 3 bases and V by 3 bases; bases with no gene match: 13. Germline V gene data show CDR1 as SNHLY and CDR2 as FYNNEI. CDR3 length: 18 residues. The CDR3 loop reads CASSDVWLAGLGKNIQYF. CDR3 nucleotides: TGTGCCAGCAGTGATGTGTGGCTAGCGGGCTTGGGCAAAAACATTCAGTACTTC.

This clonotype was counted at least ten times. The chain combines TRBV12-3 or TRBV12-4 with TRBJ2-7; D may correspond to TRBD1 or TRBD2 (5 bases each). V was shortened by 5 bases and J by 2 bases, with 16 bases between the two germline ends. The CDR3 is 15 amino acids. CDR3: CASSDTLGETYEQYF. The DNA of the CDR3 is TGTGCCAGCAGTGATACACTAGGGGAGACCTACGAGCAGTACTTC.